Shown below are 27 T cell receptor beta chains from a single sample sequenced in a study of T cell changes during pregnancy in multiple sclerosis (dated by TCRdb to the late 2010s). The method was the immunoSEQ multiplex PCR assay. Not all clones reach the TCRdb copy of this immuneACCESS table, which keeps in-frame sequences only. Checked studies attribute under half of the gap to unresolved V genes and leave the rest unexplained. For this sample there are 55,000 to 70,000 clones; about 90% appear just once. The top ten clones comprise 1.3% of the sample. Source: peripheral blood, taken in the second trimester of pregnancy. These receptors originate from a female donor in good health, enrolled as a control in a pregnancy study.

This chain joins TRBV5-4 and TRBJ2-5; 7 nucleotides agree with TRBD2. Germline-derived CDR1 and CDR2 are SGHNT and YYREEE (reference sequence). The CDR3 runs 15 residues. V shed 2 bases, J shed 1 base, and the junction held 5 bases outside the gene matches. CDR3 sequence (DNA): TGTGCCAGCAGCTTCCGATCGGGGGGCCAAGAGACCCAGTACTTC. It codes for CASSFRSGGQETQYF.

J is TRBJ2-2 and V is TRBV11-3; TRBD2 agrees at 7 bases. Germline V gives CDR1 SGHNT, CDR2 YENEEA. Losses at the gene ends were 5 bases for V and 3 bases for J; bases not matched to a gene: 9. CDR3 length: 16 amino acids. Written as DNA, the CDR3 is TGTGCCAGCAGCCTAGTTGCGGGAGCGGACACCGGGGAGCTGTTTTTT. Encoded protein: CASSLVAGADTGELFF. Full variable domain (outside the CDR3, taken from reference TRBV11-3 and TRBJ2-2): EAGVVQSPRYKIIEKKQPVAFWCNPISGHNTLYWYLQNLGQGPELLIRYENEEAVDDSQLPKDRFSAERLKGVDSTLKIQPAELGDSAVYLCASSLVAGADTGELFFGEGSRLTVL.

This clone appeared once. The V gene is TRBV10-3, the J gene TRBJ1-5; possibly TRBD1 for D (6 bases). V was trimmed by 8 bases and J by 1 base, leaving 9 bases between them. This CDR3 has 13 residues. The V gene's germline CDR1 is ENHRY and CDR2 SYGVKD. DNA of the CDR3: TGTGCCATCTCAACAGGGAGCAATCAGCCCCAGCATTTT. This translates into CAISTGSNQPQHF.

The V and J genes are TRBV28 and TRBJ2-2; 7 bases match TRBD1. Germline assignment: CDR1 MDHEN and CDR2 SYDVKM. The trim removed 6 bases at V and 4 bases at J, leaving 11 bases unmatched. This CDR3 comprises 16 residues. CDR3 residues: CASSPHPGQLTGELFF. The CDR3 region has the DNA TGTGCCAGCAGCCCCCACCCGGGACAGCTCACCGGGGAGCTGTTTTTT.

The CDR3 region is CASRDEGVETQYF. DNA of the CDR3: TGTGCCAGCAGGGACGAGGGGGTAGAGACCCAGTACTTC. The chain employs TRBV28 and TRBJ2-5, with D possibly being TRBD1 (6 bases). CDR3 length: 13 amino acids. Germline CDR1 is MDHEN and CDR2 is SYDVKM. Trimming removed 6 bases from V and 4 bases from J, with 12 bases in between.

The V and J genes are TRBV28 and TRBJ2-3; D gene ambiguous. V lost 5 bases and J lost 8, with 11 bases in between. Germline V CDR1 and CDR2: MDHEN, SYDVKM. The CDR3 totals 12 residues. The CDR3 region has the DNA TGTGCCAGCAGTCCCCGTCCCGTTACGCAGTATTTT. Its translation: CASSPRPVTQYF.

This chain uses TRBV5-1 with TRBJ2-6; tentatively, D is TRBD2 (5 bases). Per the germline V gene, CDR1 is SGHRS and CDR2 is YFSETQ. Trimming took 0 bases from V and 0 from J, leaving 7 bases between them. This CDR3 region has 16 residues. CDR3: CASSLVGDSGANVLTF. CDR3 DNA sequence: TGCGCCAGCAGCTTGGTCGGGGACTCTGGGGCCAACGTCCTGACTTTC. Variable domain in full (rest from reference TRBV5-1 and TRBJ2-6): KAGVTQTPRYLIKTRGQQVTLSCSPISGHRSVSWYQQTPGQGLQFLFEYFSETQRNKGNFPGRFSGRQFSNSRSEMNVSTLELGDSALYLCASSLVGDSGANVLTFGAGSRLTVL.

Written as DNA, the CDR3 is TGTGCCTGGAGTGTATTGAGGGTGAATGAGCAGTTCTTC. Its translation: CAWSVLRVNEQFF. The chain recombines TRBV30 with TRBJ2-1; possibly TRBD2 for D (5 bases). CDR3 length: 13 residues. Germline V CDR1 and CDR2: GTSNPN, SVGIG (reference sequence). The V end was cut by 0 bases, the J end by 7 bases, with 10 bases between.

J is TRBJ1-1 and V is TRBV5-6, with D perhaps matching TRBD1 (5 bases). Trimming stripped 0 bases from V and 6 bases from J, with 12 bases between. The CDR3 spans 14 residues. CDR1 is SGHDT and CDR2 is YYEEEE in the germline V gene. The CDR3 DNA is TGTGCCAGCAGCTTGGGACAGCCCGGAGCTGAAGCTTTCTTT. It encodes CASSLGQPGAEAFF.

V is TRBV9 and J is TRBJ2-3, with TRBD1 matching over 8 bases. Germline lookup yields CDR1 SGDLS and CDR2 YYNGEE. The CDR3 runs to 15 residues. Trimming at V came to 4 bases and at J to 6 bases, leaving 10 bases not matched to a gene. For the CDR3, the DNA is TGTGCCAGCAGCCATACAGGGGGTTCTGGGGATACGCAGTATTTT. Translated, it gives CASSHTGGSGDTQYF.

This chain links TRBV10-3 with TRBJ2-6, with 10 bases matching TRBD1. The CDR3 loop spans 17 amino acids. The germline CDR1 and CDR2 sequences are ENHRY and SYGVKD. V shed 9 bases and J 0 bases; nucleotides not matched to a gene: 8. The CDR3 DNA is TGTGCCATGGGGGACAGGGGTCTAGCCTCTGGGGCCAACGTCCTGACTTTC. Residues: CAMGDRGLASGANVLTF.

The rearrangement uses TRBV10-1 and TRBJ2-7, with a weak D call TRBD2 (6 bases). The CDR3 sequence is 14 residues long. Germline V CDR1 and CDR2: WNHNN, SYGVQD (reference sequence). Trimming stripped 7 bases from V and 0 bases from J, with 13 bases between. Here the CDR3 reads CASKPGLASYEQYF. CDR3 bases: TGCGCCAGCAAACCGGGACTGGCCTCCTACGAGCAGTACTTC.

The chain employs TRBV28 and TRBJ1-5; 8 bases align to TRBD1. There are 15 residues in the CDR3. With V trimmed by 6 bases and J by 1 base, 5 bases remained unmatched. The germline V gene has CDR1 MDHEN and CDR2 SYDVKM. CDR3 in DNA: TGTGCCAGCAGCCCGACAGGGGTAAGCAATCAGCCCCAGCATTTT. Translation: CASSPTGVSNQPQHF.

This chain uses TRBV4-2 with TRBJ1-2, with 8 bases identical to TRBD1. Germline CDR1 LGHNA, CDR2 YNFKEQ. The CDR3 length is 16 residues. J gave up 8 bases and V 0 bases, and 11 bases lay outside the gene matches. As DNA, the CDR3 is TGTGCCAGCAGCCAAGAGTCTCGGACAGGGCGCGCGGGCTACACCTTC. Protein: CASSQESRTGRAGYTF.

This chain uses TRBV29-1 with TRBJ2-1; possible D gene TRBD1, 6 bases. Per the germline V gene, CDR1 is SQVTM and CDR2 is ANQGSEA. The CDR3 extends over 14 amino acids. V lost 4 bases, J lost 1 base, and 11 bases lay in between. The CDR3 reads CSVAKTGSYNEQFF. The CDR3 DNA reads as TGCAGCGTTGCGAAGACAGGTTCCTACAATGAGCAGTTCTTC.

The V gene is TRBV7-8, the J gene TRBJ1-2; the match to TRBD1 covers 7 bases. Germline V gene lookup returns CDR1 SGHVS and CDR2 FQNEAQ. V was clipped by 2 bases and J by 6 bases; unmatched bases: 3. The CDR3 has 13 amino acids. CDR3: CASSLTGDHGYTF. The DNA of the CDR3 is TGTGCCAGCAGCTTAACAGGGGACCATGGCTACACCTTC.

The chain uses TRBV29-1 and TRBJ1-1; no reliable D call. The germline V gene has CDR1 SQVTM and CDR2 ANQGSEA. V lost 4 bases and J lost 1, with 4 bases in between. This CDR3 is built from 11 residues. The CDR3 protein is CSVAQNTEAFF. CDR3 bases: TGCAGCGTTGCCCAGAACACTGAAGCTTTCTTT.

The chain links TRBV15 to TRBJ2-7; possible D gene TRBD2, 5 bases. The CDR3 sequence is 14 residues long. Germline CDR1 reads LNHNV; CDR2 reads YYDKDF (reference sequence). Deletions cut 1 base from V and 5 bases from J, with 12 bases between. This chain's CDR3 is CATSRARELNEQYF. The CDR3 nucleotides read TGTGCCACCAGCAGAGCCCGGGAACTCAACGAGCAGTACTTC.

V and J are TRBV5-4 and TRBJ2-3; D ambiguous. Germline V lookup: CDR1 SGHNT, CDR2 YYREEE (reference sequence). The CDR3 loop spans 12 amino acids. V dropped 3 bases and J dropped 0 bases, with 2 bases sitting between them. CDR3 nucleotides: TGTGCCAGCAGCTCTAGCACAGATACGCAGTATTTT. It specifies CASSSSTDTQYF.

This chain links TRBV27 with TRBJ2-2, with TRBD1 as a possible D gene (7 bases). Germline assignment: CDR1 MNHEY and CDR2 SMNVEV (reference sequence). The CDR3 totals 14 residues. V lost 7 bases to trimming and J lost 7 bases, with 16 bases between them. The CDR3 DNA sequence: TGTGCCAGCATGGCGGGACAGAGGGGCGGGGAGCTGTTTTTT. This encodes CASMAGQRGGELFF.

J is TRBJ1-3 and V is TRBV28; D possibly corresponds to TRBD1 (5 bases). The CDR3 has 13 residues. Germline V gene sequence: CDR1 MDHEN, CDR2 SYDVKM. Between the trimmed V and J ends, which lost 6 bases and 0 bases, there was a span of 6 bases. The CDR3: CASRGGSGNTIYF. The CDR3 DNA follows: TGTGCCAGCAGGGGGGGCTCTGGAAACACCATATATTTT.

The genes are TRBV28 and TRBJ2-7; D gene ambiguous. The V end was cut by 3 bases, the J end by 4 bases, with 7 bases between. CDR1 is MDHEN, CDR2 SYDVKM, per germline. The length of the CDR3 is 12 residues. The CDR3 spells CASSFTDYEQYF. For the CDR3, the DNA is TGTGCCAGCAGTTTCACAGATTACGAGCAGTACTTC.

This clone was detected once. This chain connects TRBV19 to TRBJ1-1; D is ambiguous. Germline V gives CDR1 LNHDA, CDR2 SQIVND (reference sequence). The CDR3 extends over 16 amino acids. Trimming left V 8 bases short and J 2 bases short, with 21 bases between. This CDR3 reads CASHSIFGRENTEAFF. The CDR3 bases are TGTGCCAGTCATAGTATATTCGGTCGGGAAAACACTGAAGCTTTCTTT.

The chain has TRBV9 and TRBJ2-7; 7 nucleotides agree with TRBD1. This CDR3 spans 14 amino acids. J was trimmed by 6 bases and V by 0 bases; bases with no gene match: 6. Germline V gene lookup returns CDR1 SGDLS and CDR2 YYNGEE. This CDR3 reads CASSVEGTALEQYF. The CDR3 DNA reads TGTGCCAGCAGCGTAGAGGGGACAGCCCTCGAGCAGTACTTC.

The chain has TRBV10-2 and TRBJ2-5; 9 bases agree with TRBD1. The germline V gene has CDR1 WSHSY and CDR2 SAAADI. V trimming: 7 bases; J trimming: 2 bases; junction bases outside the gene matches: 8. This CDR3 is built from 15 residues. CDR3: CASTIGQGRQETQYF. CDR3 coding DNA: TGCGCCAGCACCATTGGACAGGGGAGACAAGAGACCCAGTACTTC.

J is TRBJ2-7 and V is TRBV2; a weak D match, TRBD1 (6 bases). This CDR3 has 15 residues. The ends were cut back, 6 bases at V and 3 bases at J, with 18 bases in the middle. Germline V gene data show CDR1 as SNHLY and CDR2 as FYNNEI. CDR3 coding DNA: TGTGCCAGCAGGCTGAGGGGGATGGGGATCTACGAGCAGTACTTC. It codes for CASRLRGMGIYEQYF.

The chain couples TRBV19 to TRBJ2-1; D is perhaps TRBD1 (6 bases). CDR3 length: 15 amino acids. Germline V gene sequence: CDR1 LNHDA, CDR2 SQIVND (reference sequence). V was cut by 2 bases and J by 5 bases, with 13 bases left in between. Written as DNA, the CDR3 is TGTGCCAGTAGTATACCAGGGGCGAGAGACAATGAGCAGTTCTTC. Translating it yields CASSIPGARDNEQFF. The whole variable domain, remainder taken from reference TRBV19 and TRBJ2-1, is DGGITQSPKYLFRKEGQNVTLSCEQNLNHDAMYWYRQDPGQGLRLIYYSQIVNDFQKGDIAEGYSVSREKKESFPLTVTSAQKNPTAFYLCASSIPGARDNEQFFGPGTRLTVL.